This paragraph covers one T cell receptor beta chain sequence. This entry is derived from a study of blood T cell repertoires in COVID-19. About the study: Collection of acute and convalescent COVID-19 samples took place in the United States, Italy and Spain.

The data were produced by immunoSEQ multiplex PCR, yet TCRdb's version contains in-frame clones alone and is incomplete. Of under 95,000 clones in the sample, about four fifths are singletons; the top ten hold 2% to 2.5%. V was trimmed by 7 bases and J by 4 bases, leaving 13 bases between them. The CDR3 length is 14 residues. Germline CDR1 LNHDA, CDR2 SQIVND (reference sequence). The V and J genes are TRBV19 and TRBJ1-4, with unresolved D. The material sequenced was peripheral blood. This receptor was identified in a woman aged 70-85 years with acute or convalescent COVID-19. CDR3 coding DNA: TGTGCCAGTACCCGCGGAGACCTTAATGAAAAACTGTTTTTT. It translates to CASTRGDLNEKLFF.